The clone carrying this TCR beta chain occurred many times. Its antigen is not known. The entry originates in a study of blood T cells in healthy people across ages. Overall study context: Researchers report that template switching captured about one barcoded beta molecule per two T cells. Regarding the study as a whole: Diversity figures based on one million T cells were deemed too low.

The CDR3 contains 11 residues. The V end lost 7 bases, the J end lost 7 bases, and 11 bases lay between the germline ends. A second PCR, run for about 6 to 11 cycles, used a sample-barcoded 5' primer plus a J-beta primer mix. With 12 random nucleotides, a template-switch adaptor tagged each individual cDNA molecule. TCRdb reprocessed the 5' RACE reads with MiXCR, giving one entry per CDR3 protein. This table has roughly 1,500,000 distinct CDR3 sequences, approximately 32% appearing once. Sequencing used blood. This TCR derives from a woman in her twenties or thirties in good health. The genes are TRBV12-3 or TRBV12-4 and TRBJ2-7, with D unclear. The CDR3 loop is CASTQLGEQYF. In nucleotides, the CDR3 is TGTGCCAGCACCCAGTTGGGGGAGCAGTACTTC.